This TCR beta chain was profiled in a study of T cells in Graves' hyperthyroidism and ophthalmopathy. Amplification yielded TCR beta CDR3 regions, with RNA transcripts as the source. The HTBI primer set was used in a first-round RT-PCR of the TCR CDR3. From the multiplex PCR reads, TCRdb called clonotypes with MiXCR, one entry per CDR3 protein. The profile shows 300,000 to 350,000 distinct CDR3 sequences, around a sixth of them singletons. There are a few counts of this clonotype. Its antigen is unidentified. Researchers barred patients who had uncontrolled infection, other autoimmune disease, pregnancy or lactation. Whole-study results and caveats: Stable hyperthyroidism was separated from ophthalmopathy by a model based on 13 V-J features.

The CDR3 sequence is 13 residues long. Germline assignment: CDR1 SEHNR and CDR2 FQNEAQ (reference sequence). V lost 5 bases and J lost 4, with 9 bases in between. Sequenced sample: blood. This TCR derives from a man in his thirties or forties with Graves' hyperthyroidism. V is TRBV7-9 and J is TRBJ1-5; D is undetermined. The CDR3: CASSRSENQPQHF. Here the CDR3 DNA reads TGTGCCAGCAGCCGAAGCGAGAATCAGCCCCAGCATTTT. Full variable domain (rest looked up from reference TRBV7-9 and TRBJ1-5): DTGVSQNPRHKITKRGQNVTFRCDPISEHNRLYWYRQTLGQGPEFLTYFQNEAQLEKSRLLSDRFSAERPKGSFSTLEIQRTEQGDSAMYLCASSRSENQPQHFGDGTRLSIL.